This is a list of T cell receptor beta chains from one sample in a study of shared T cell receptors in the human thymus. Clones were read by immunoSEQ multiplex PCR, and TCRdb kept only the in-frame ones, dropping some. This table has about 610,000 clones, roughly 90% appearing once. These data were also reused for a study on human thymus T cells.

Sequencing was done on a sample of thymocytes. The source of these receptors is a boy younger than two with a congenital heart defect. The CDR3 runs from the conserved cysteine through the conserved F or W. Fields, in order: clone size, D gene, J gene, V gene, CDR3 protein, CDR3 DNA. The D gene is left open where the match is weak. Not all rows give a size; the values are once, few, many and, for expanded clones, a class.

. TRBD1 TRBJ1-5 TRBV11-2 CASSPGTVSNQPQHF TGTGCCAGCAGTCCCGGGACAGTTAGCAATCAGCCCCAGCATTTT
. . TRBJ1-1 TRBV11-2 CASSLGIQGRFTEAFF TGTGCCAGCAGCTTAGGTATACAGGGTCGTTTCACTGAAGCTTTCTTT
. . TRBJ1-5 TRBV27 CASSLHGRGLGNQPQHF TGTGCCAGCAGTTTACACGGCAGGGGCTTAGGCAATCAGCCCCAGCATTTT
. . TRBJ1-5 TRBV27 CASSFSGPNSNQPQHF TGTGCCAGCAGTTTCTCTGGTCCTAATAGCAATCAGCCCCAGCATTTT
. TRBD1 TRBJ2-7 TRBV10-3 CAISEGGQGYEQYF TGTGCCATCAGTGAGGGAGGACAGGGCTACGAGCAGTACTTC
. . TRBJ1-2 TRBV15 CATSPARRSYGYTF TGTGCCACCAGCCCCGCTCGCAGGTCCTATGGCTACACCTTC
. TRBD2 TRBJ2-7 TRBV10-1 CASSEASGVGTYEQYF TGCGCCAGCAGTGAGGCTAGCGGGGTAGGCACCTACGAGCAGTACTTC
. . TRBJ1-2 TRBV30 CAWTRRLGYTF TGTGCCTGGACCCGGAGGTTGGGCTACACCTTC
. . TRBJ2-3 TRBV27 CASTPGGASTDTQYF TGTGCCAGCACCCCTGGAGGGGCCAGCACAGATACGCAGTATTTT
. . TRBJ1-2 TRBV13 CASMRMTGSNYGYTF TGTGCCAGCATGAGGATGACAGGCTCGAACTATGGCTACACCTTC
. TRBD1 TRBJ1-2 TRBV28 CASSLRGLYGYTF TGTGCCAGCAGTTTAAGGGGGCTCTATGGCTACACCTTC
once . TRBJ2-7 TRBV4-1 CASSQVGSGGRYPYEQYF TGCGCCAGCAGCCAAGTGGGTAGCGGAGGTAGATACCCCTACGAGCAGTACTTC
. TRBD2 TRBJ2-7 TRBV6-5 CASSFRTSGSSYEQYF TGTGCCAGCAGTTTTCGGACTAGCGGGAGCTCCTACGAGCAGTACTTC
. TRBD1 TRBJ1-5 TRBV15 CATSRDPPPDRDNQPQHF TGTGCCACCAGCAGAGATCCCCCCCCGGACAGGGACAATCAGCCCCAGCATTTT
. TRBD1 TRBJ2-3 TRBV7-9 CASSFGQGTDTQYF TGTGCCAGCAGCTTCGGACAGGGGACAGATACGCAGTATTTT
. TRBD2 TRBJ2-7 TRBV4-3 CASSQSSREVTYEQYF TGCGCCAGCAGCCAAAGCTCGCGGGAGGTCACCTACGAGCAGTACTTC
few TRBD1 TRBJ2-7 TRBV6-1 CASSVRDRGTYEQYF TGTGCCAGCAGCGTCCGGGACAGGGGAACCTACGAGCAGTACTTC
. TRBD2 TRBJ2-7 TRBV19 CASSAARAPTEREGSYEQYF TGTGCCAGTAGTGCCGCCCGGGCCCCCACCGAGCGGGAGGGCTCCTACGAGCAGTACTTC
. . TRBJ1-1 TRBV7-2 CASSPSGVMNTEAFF TGTGCCAGCAGCCCGTCCGGGGTGATGAACACTGAAGCTTTCTTT
. TRBD2 TRBJ2-3 TRBV15 CATSRSSTSDNTDTQYF TGTGCCACCAGCAGATCCTCGACTAGCGATAACACAGATACGCAGTATTTT
. . TRBJ2-7 TRBV4-3 CASSHSSVGLRDHEQYF TGCGCCAGCAGCCACAGTTCGGTGGGACTGAGGGACCACGAGCAGTACTTC
. TRBD1 TRBJ2-7 TRBV15 CATSHRDRDHEQYF TGTGCCACCAGCCACCGGGACAGGGACCACGAGCAGTACTTC
. . TRBJ2-7 TRBV11-2 CASSFIQDKSYEQYF TGTGCCAGCAGCTTCATACAGGACAAGTCCTACGAGCAGTACTTC
. TRBD2 TRBJ2-2 TRBV10-3 CAISEGSGRATGELFF TGTGCCATCAGTGAGGGGAGCGGGAGGGCCACCGGGGAGCTGTTTTTT
. . TRBJ2-1 TRBV11-2 CASSLVVTRTYNEQFF TGTGCCAGCAGCTTAGTCGTCACGCGCACCTACAATGAGCAGTTCTTC
. TRBD2 TRBJ2-1 TRBV30 CAWSVLLAGAGEQFF TGTGCCTGGAGTGTACTCCTAGCGGGAGCGGGTGAGCAGTTCTTC
. . TRBJ2-5 TRBV9 CASSVERVKETQYF TGTGCCAGCAGCGTCGAGCGGGTAAAAGAGACCCAGTACTTC
. . TRBJ2-1 TRBV10-3 CAISPERGKSSYNEQFF TGTGCCATCAGTCCCGAAAGGGGGAAGAGCTCCTACAATGAGCAGTTCTTC
. . TRBJ2-5 TRBV4-2 CASSRGLGLTPALETQYF TGTGCCAGCAGCAGGGGATTGGGACTTACCCCGGCGTTGGAGACCCAGTACTTC
. . TRBJ1-5 TRBV28 CASRARGNQPQHF TGTGCCAGCAGGGCACGGGGCAATCAGCCCCAGCATTTT
. TRBD2 TRBJ2-5 TRBV5-4 CASSLRSSGLARIQETQYF TGTGCCAGCAGCTTGCGGTCTTCGGGACTAGCGAGAATACAAGAGACCCAGTACTTC
. TRBD1 TRBJ1-2 TRBV29-1 CSVEGQGYGYTF TGCAGCGTTGAGGGACAGGGGTATGGCTACACCTTC
. TRBD1 TRBJ2-7 TRBV27 CASSLEGQGFGEQYF TGTGCCAGCAGTCTAGAGGGACAGGGATTCGGGGAGCAGTACTTC
. TRBD1 TRBJ1-2 TRBV18 CASSPGTGGLGYGYTF TGTGCCAGCTCACCCGGGACAGGGGGCCTGGGCTATGGCTACACCTTC
. . TRBJ2-7 TRBV30 CAWSSTGYPPYSYEQYF TGTGCCTGGAGTTCGACAGGCTACCCCCCCTACTCCTACGAGCAGTACTTC
. . TRBJ2-7 TRBV5-1 CASSLQGYEQYF TGCGCCAGCAGCTTGCAGGGCTACGAGCAGTACTTC
. . TRBJ2-3 TRBV4-3 CASSHGGEGPTDTQYF TGCGCCAGCAGCCACGGAGGAGAGGGTCCCACAGATACGCAGTATTTT
few . TRBJ1-3 TRBV10-3 CAISELLIKTAISGNTIYF TGTGCCATCAGTGAGCTTTTAATTAAGACAGCTATCTCTGGAAACACCATATATTTT
. TRBD1 TRBJ2-7 TRBV18 CASSPRSDRPGEQYF TGTGCCAGCTCACCCCGGTCGGACAGGCCGGGGGAGCAGTACTTC
. . TRBJ1-1 TRBV4-3 CASSQDKRAREAFF TGCGCCAGCAGCCAAGATAAGCGGGCGCGGGAAGCTTTCTTT
. . TRBJ2-7 TRBV5-5 CASSGGGILTYEQYF TGTGCCAGCAGCGGTGGCGGGATACTTACCTACGAGCAGTACTTC
. TRBD1 TRBJ1-3 TRBV7-8 CASSLYRTGRIFSGNTIYF TGTGCCAGCAGCTTGTACCGGACAGGGCGGATTTTCTCTGGAAACACCATATATTTT
. . TRBJ1-3 TRBV11-2 CASSLGSGGSGNTIYF TGTGCCAGCAGCTTAGGCTCCGGGGGATCTGGAAACACCATATATTTT
. . TRBJ1-3 TRBV9 CASSVRFGGNTIYF TGTGCCAGCAGCGTACGGTTCGGGGGAAACACCATATATTTT
. TRBD2 TRBJ2-1 TRBV4-3 CASSQHTGRAGEQFF TGCGCCAGCAGCCAACACACCGGGAGGGCCGGAGAGCAGTTCTTC
. . TRBJ1-1 TRBV28 CASMGGAEAFF TGTGCCAGCATGGGGGGTGCTGAAGCTTTCTTT
. TRBD2 TRBJ2-3 TRBV7-2 CASRPTSGSTDTQYF TGTGCCAGCAGACCTACTAGCGGGAGTACAGATACGCAGTATTTT
few TRBD2 TRBJ2-1 TRBV4-3 CASSQNRAGGYNEQFF TGCGCCAGCAGCCAAAATCGAGCGGGAGGGTACAATGAGCAGTTCTTC
. TRBD2 TRBJ2-5 TRBV27 CASSFWPGLAEPQETQYF TGTGCCAGCAGTTTTTGGCCGGGACTAGCGGAACCCCAAGAGACCCAGTACTTC
. . TRBJ1-2 TRBV7-9 CASIPTHGGYGYTF TGTGCCAGCATCCCGACCCACGGAGGCTATGGCTACACCTTC
. TRBD1 TRBJ2-7 TRBV10-3 CAISPGQGPNEQYF TGTGCCATCAGCCCGGGACAGGGTCCGAACGAGCAGTACTTC
. . TRBJ2-2 TRBV6-1 CASSVGDSNTGELFF TGTGCCAGCAGTGTAGGGGATTCGAACACCGGGGAGCTGTTTTTT